Reported below is one TCR beta chain. Its antigen is not yet known. Base qualities are not recorded, but no much larger clone differs from it by a single base. These data come from a study of cytomegalovirus exposure and HLA in healthy donors (TCRdb year 2017). In the study overall: An earlier analysis of approximately 640 of the donors reported about 250 Gb of sequence data and 117 million unique TCR beta sequences from 150 million to 200 million T cells. Roughly 310 gigabases of sequencing data and tens of millions of unique TCR sequences were included in an early release covering several hundred HLA-typed donors. Of the roughly 400 genotyped donors, roughly 85% fell in the genetic ancestry cluster associated with self-reported Caucasian donors. The aim of the study was to test whether cataloging public T cell receptors could identify signatures of past pathogen exposure. The study profiled the T cell repertoires of around 700 subjects by immunosequencing and related them to cytomegalovirus serostatus. A separate validation cohort of roughly 130 different subjects was used in addition to the 666-subject first cohort. To predict cytomegalovirus infection status, the study brought together high-throughput TCR immunosequencing, statistical association of individual TCRs with disease status, and machine learning. A later analysis re-examined previously published TCR beta repertoires from just over 650 donors and added high-resolution HLA genotyping to investigate patterns of TCR occurrence. Rather than using new phenotypic data, the later analysis identified candidate immune exposures from TCR beta sequences and from how often those sequences occurred across donors. In an earlier analysis of 500 to 650 of the donors, high-throughput TCR beta sequencing was used to judge whether each TCR beta V gene segment behaved as functional or pseudogenic. Alongside the repertoire data, information on donor age, sex, ethnicity and CMV serostatus was compiled. In a later genetic analysis, genome-wide SNP genotypes for 398 of the 666 donors were used, and that subset was treated as a discovery cohort. All discovery cohort repertoires had been generated using a single sequencing platform. Both class I and class II loci were covered by HLA typing, at four-digit resolution. The number of donors typed differed by locus, with 629-630 for A, B, C, DRB1 and DQB1, approximately 500 for DQA1, about 610 for DPA1, and approximately 470 for DPB1. A handful of DR-DQ haplotypes were handled as single units for association and clustering because linkage in the cohort was strong. Among roughly 400 genotyped donors of the cohort, an average of 235,054 unique TCR beta nucleotide sequences were sequenced per donor, 15% to 20% of them non-productive.

The cohort was made up of roughly 670 healthy bone marrow donors. All cohort members were sampled while nominally healthy, although unrecorded immune exposures were likely present. The donor tested CMV seronegative, placing the donor among the 350 to 400 seronegative members of the cohort. Every donor gave a peripheral blood sample, and the peripheral blood mononuclear cells from that sample were used for TCR beta sequencing. Genomic DNA was extracted from the blood cell samples with the Qiagen DNeasy Blood Extraction Kit. As encoded in the germline V gene, CDR1 is MDHEN while CDR2 is SYDVKM. For this chain, trimming is 7 bases at the V end and 12 bases at the J end, and the number of junction bases without a gene match is 12. Spanning cysteine to phenylalanine, the CDR3 consists of 14 amino acids. Only the CDR3 part of the read is kept: 42 bases, read in frame from the first base. General study outcomes and caveats: A group of highly shared sequence variants was considered likely to be a technical artifact of the sequencing pipeline. Compared with the 666-donor mean, donors in an Asian-associated ancestry cluster had fewer N-insertions in productive TCRs, according to a later genetic analysis. According to the authors, the approach could potentially be generalized to other disease states and immunological phenotypes. When HLA alleles, especially DR and DQ, strongly co-occurred, TCR associations were difficult to assign to individual alleles. Most TCR sequences were observed very rarely across donors, whereas some public TCRs were present in many individuals. In this cohort, only TCR beta chains were sequenced, and detectable features were limited by the absence of alpha or paired-chain data. Because counts were too low, some 17 rarely observed V segments, including chromosome 9 orphons, were left out of the earlier analysis of approximately 500 of the donors. Some IMGT-functional V segments, including TRBV6-2 and TRBV6-3, could not be distinguished by the 87-base-pair reads and were therefore excluded. According to a later analysis, most CMV-associated TCR beta chains appeared to be HLA-restricted, and the HLA associations seemed to be driven largely by CMV exposure. A later analysis found that TCR association rates varied across HLA loci, with DRB1 alleles showing the most associated TCRs and HLA-C alleles the fewest. For the cohort, immune exposure information was limited to CMV serostatus. A few of the identified cytomegalovirus-associated TCR beta chains were confirmed in vitro to be specific for cytomegalovirus antigens. A total of fewer than 200 TCR beta chains were listed by the study as associated with cytomegalovirus. At a false discovery rate of 0.05, a later analysis linked around 17,000 TCR beta sequences to specific HLA alleles. Cytomegalovirus status was reported to be diagnosed by the classifier with high specificity and sensitivity in both the original and validation cohorts. A later analysis found that HLA-associated TCR beta chains were more clonally expanded and had lower generation probabilities than equally common non-associated chains. Linkage disequilibrium might explain the correlated functional status among segregating V segments, but an unknown experimental factor could not be ruled out. Broadly in line with IMGT annotations, most TCR beta V segments showed up in productive rearrangements about 87% or about 30% of the time in an earlier analysis of 587 of the donors. Because HLA typing was unavailable for some donors at each locus, only the typed subset was used in association tests. A later genetic analysis associated a missense DCLRE1C variant with V-gene and J-gene trimming of TCR beta chains, and an independent cohort replicated the association. According to a later analysis, parvovirus B19, influenza, CMV and Epstein-Barr virus appeared linked to several top co-occurrence clusters. Roughly uniform sequencing depth across donors was assumed in presence/absence analyses, although this assumption may not hold. A further reported finding was that TCR beta sequences accurately predicted the HLA-A and HLA-B alleles for most subjects in the first cohort.

Library preparation employed the immunoSEQ multiplex PCR assay. For the multiplex PCR, a mixture combining 60 forward primers for TCR Vbeta segments and 13 reverse primers for TCR Jbeta segments was used. The CDR3 region of rearranged TCR beta genes was amplified from genomic DNA by a multiplex PCR assay. The amplified TCR beta libraries were sequenced on the Illumina HiSeq System as 87-base-pair reads. In the original analysis: A later analysis counted some 80 million unique TCR beta chains across the roughly 700 repertoires, and 10 million to 12 million of these chains were shared by at least two donors. To remove PCR and sequencing errors, raw reads were error-corrected and collapsed into unique sequences using a nearest-neighbor algorithm that merged closely related sequences. CDR3 sequences were aligned to IMGT reference sequences to assign V, D and J gene segments. For a sequence to be retained, at least a six-nucleotide match to both a V gene segment and a J gene segment was required. A rearrangement was called productive if the CDR3 had no stop codons and remained in frame with V and J, and every other rearrangement was called non-productive. CDR3 was defined by IMGT convention, running from the second conserved V-encoded cysteine to the conserved J-encoded phenylalanine. Sequences without an unambiguous match to a single V gene segment were excluded from the earlier analysis of approximately 600 of the donors. An earlier analysis of 450 to 650 of the donors called V segments functional above 56.7% productive rearrangements and segregating when the between-donor standard deviation exceeded 5%. To diagnose cytomegalovirus status from the catalog of TCR beta chain sequences, a statistical classification framework was built. V and J gene assignment, in a later analysis, came from comparing TCR nucleotide sequences with IMGT/GENE-DB human TR gene sequences. Using the TCRdist pipeline, a later analysis assigned CDR3 sequences along with most-parsimonious VDJ recombination scenarios. In a later analysis, each TCR beta chain was defined by its CDR3 amino acid sequence together with its V-gene family, and reads lacking a unique V-gene family were excluded. As a way to deal with suspected cross-contamination and a sequencing artifact, a later analysis dropped approximately 570 nucleotide sequences that were highly shared and had low generation probability. In a later analysis, a clonal expansion index for each public chain was calculated from normalized within-repertoire ranks of inferred template counts. In a later analysis, generation probabilities were computed using a VDJ recombination model fitted to out-of-frame rearrangements, and the results were checked against IGoR. In a later analysis, hypergeometric tests were used to score TCR-TCR, TCR-HLA and TCR-CMV co-occurrence, with a repertoire-size bias correction applied to TCR pairs. False discovery rates were estimated in a later analysis by permuting HLA or CMV assignments 20 times. A later analysis grouped co-occurring TCRs with DBSCAN, adding TCRdist sequence similarity when clustering within HLA-allele-positive subsets. Repertoires with fewer than 30,000 or more than 120,000 public chains, plus five repertoires with anomalous nucleotide sharing, were excluded from co-occurrence clustering. TCRdb mirrors the immuneACCESS table, restricted to in-frame sequences. Some clones are absent from its copies; in checked studies, under half trace to an unresolved V gene, and the reason for the others is unknown. V and J calls and clone size are given by that table; D and trimming were obtained from the DNA. The sample profile shows fewer than 200,000 clones; 70% to 90% of them were found once. The ten largest clones capture about 2.2% of the sample.

This receptor was taken from a woman under 40 in good health and CMV-seronegative. The chain joins TRBV28 to TRBJ1-6; 7 middle bases align to TRBD1. Sequencing was done on a sample of PBMCs. The DNA is as follows: TGTGCCAGCATCACAGGGCAGGGGGATGGACCCCTCCACTTT. Translated, it reads CASITGQGDGPLHF.